What follows are 18 T cell receptor beta chains derived from one specimen sequenced in a study of metastatic and nonmetastatic thyroid tumors. Patients underwent thyroid surgery, and none had received any treatment before it. TCRdb re-clonotyped the PCR reads via MiXCR. Of about 62,000 clones listed, roughly 4.1% are singletons. The specimen was blood. The receptors derive from a female donor with papillary thyroid cancer or a benign thyroid nodule (not recorded which). Some clones in this sample may be carry-over from other donors' samples.

The chain has TRBV6-5 and TRBJ1-3; D gene uncertain. Trimming shortened V by 2 bases and J by 11 bases, and 16 bases separated the two germline ends. The length of the CDR3 is 14 residues. CDR1 is MNHEY, CDR2 SVGAGI, per germline. CDR3 in DNA: TGTGCCAGCAGTTACACAAGGACCGCGCAAGCCATATATTTT. This codes for CASSYTRTAQAIYF.

This clone was seen repeatedly, ten times or more. V gene TRBV4-1 combines with J gene TRBJ2-7; 9 bases align to TRBD2. This CDR3 contains 15 residues. V dropped 0 bases and J dropped 3; count of bases not matched to a gene: 3. Germline CDR1 and CDR2: MGHRA and YSYEKL. CDR3 DNA sequence: TGCGCCAGCAGCCAAGAATCGCGGGAGGGCTACGAGCAGTACTTC. It specifies CASSQESREGYEQYF.

This clone was found many times. The chain employs TRBV7-9 and TRBJ2-1; TRBD1 matches 10 bases. Trimming took 3 bases from V and 6 from J; bases not matched to a gene: 11. The CDR3 is 17 residues long. CDR1 and CDR2 (germline): SEHNR, FQNEAQ (reference sequence). CDR3 sequence reads: CASSFYVGQGVGNEQFF. For the CDR3, the DNA is TGTGCCAGCAGCTTTTACGTCGGACAGGGGGTGGGCAATGAGCAGTTCTTC.

In its sample, this clone was seen many times. At the DNA level, this CDR3 is encoded by other sequences in the same sample as well. The gene calls are TRBV19 and TRBJ2-3; possibly TRBD1 for D (6 bases). V dropped 4 bases and J dropped 3 bases, with 17 bases sitting between them. There are 16 residues in the CDR3. Germline CDR1 LNHDA, CDR2 SQIVND (reference sequence). The CDR3 is CASSTRLGAGTDTQYF. Written as DNA, the CDR3 is TGTGCCAGTAGTACACGCCTGGGGGCCGGGACAGATACGCAGTATTTT.

This clone was counted many times. The V call is TRBV7-9, the J call TRBJ2-1; 8 bases agree with TRBD2. Per the germline V gene, CDR1 is SEHNR and CDR2 is FQNEAQ (reference sequence). V was pared by 3 bases and J by 2 bases, with 3 bases of the junction left unmatched. This CDR3 comprises 15 residues. The CDR3 sequence: CASSFIAGTYNEQFF. Here the CDR3 DNA reads TGTGCCAGCAGCTTCATAGCGGGAACCTACAATGAGCAGTTCTTC.

This clone was counted between two and nine times. This sequence joins TRBV6-1 and TRBJ1-2; possible D gene TRBD1, 5 bases. The V gene's germline CDR1 is MNHNS and CDR2 SASEGT. The CDR3 consists of 14 residues. The V and J ends lost 5 bases and 2 bases respectively, with 12 bases between them. The CDR3 nucleotides are TGTGCCAGCAGTCGGGGCAGGGTGAACTATGGCTACACCTTC. Translating gives CASSRGRVNYGYTF.

As concerns this clone: At one boundary the junction diverges from the germline segment, which might be a read error. This chain uses TRBV5-8 with TRBJ2-2; no clear D gene. The CDR3 contains 14 residues. Germline V lookup: CDR1 SGHTS, CDR2 YDEGEE. The CDR3 region has the DNA TGTGCCAGCGGCTTGAACGCAGCAACCGGGGAGCTGTTTTTT. Residues: CASGLNAATGELFF.

This clone was counted at least ten times. A much larger clone lies a single base off, so this may be a read error. Other DNA sequences in the same sample also yield this CDR3. The chain recombines TRBV6-1 with TRBJ1-1, with D tentatively TRBD1 (6 bases). Germline V gene sequence: CDR1 MNHNS, CDR2 SASEGT. The CDR3 runs 17 residues. V was trimmed by 6 bases and J by 0 bases, leaving 20 bases between them. CDR3 sequence: CASSDARQATMNTEAFF. CDR3 nucleotides: TGTGCCAGCAGCGATGCTCGACAGGCCACCATGAACACTGAAGCTTTCTTT.

This clone occurred many times. The chain links TRBV28 to TRBJ2-7; 7 positions match TRBD1. Germline CDR1 and CDR2: MDHEN and SYDVKM. V shed 5 bases and J 0 bases; nucleotides not matched to a gene: 10. CDR3 length equals 16 residues. The CDR3 region is CASSAYGDRSSYEQYF. As DNA, the CDR3 is TGTGCCAGCAGTGCTTATGGGGACAGAAGCTCCTACGAGCAGTACTTC.

This clone was seen ten or more times. This rearrangement joins TRBV29-1 to TRBJ2-1; D is possibly TRBD1 (5 bases). V shed 2 bases and J shed 8 bases, with 10 bases lying between them. This CDR3 comprises 12 residues. The V gene's germline CDR1 is SQVTM and CDR2 ANQGSEA. The CDR3 protein is CSVELQGDEQFF. The CDR3 DNA reads as TGCAGCGTTGAACTCCAGGGCGATGAGCAGTTCTTC.

This clone was picked up a small number of times. The rearrangement links TRBV10-3 to TRBJ2-3, with D possibly matching TRBD2 (5 bases). The CDR3 covers 14 residues. Germline V CDR1 and CDR2: ENHRY, SYGVKD. V was trimmed by 10 bases and J by 0 bases, leaving 14 bases between them. CDR3 nucleotides: TGTGCCACGCAAGACTGGGAGAGCACAGATACGCAGTATTTT. Translating it yields CATQDWESTDTQYF.

In its sample, this clone was seen many times. The chain couples TRBV7-6 to TRBJ2-7; 11 bases line up with TRBD2. The CDR3 extends over 15 amino acids. V gave up 5 bases and J gave up 5 bases; unmatched junction bases: 8. The germline V gene has CDR1 SGHVS and CDR2 FNYEAQ. CDR3 bases: TGTGCCAGCAGCCCGGGTCCGACTAGCGGGGACGAGCAGTACTTC. Encoded protein: CASSPGPTSGDEQYF.

This clone was observed many times. The chain uses TRBV2 and TRBJ1-1, with 9 bases lining up with TRBD1. Looked up from germline, CDR1 is SNHLY and CDR2 is FYNNEI. This CDR3 region has 17 residues. The V segment lost 8 bases and the J segment 0 bases; nucleotides outside the gene matches: 13. CDR3: CASWRKPGQGLNTEAFF. DNA of the CDR3: TGTGCCAGCTGGAGAAAACCGGGACAGGGATTGAACACTGAAGCTTTCTTT.

This clone was detected many times. J is TRBJ2-7 and V is TRBV19; 7 bases map to TRBD1. The CDR3 is 13 amino acids. Trimming cost V 5 bases and J 6 bases; bases outside gene matches: 7. Germline assignment: CDR1 LNHDA and CDR2 SQIVND (reference sequence). This CDR3 reads CASSALDRAEQYF. CDR3 in DNA: TGTGCCAGTAGTGCCCTAGACAGGGCCGAGCAGTACTTC.

V is TRBV5-1 and J is TRBJ2-7; D gene uncertain. The CDR3 runs 13 residues. Germline V gene sequence: CDR1 SGHRS, CDR2 YFSETQ. V was pared by 3 bases and J by 3 bases, with 10 bases between. As DNA, the CDR3 is TGCGCCAGCAGCTCCCAATCGGGCTACGAGCAGTACTTC. Amino acid sequence: CASSSQSGYEQYF.

The rearrangement uses TRBV5-1 and TRBJ1-2; 7 bases map to TRBD1. CDR1 is SGHRS, CDR2 YFSETQ, per germline. Unmatched junction bases numbered 4, after V lost 0 bases and J lost 5 bases. The CDR3 consists of 14 residues. CDR3 sequence (DNA): TGCGCCAGCAGCTTGGCTAGGGGGCTGTATGGCTACACCTTC. Translated: CASSLARGLYGYTF.

This clone showed up just a few times. An end of the junction differs from the germline gene, which may be a read error. The V gene is TRBV29-1, the J gene TRBJ2-2, with a tentative D call TRBD2 (5 bases). Germline lookup yields CDR1 SQVTM and CDR2 ANQGSEA. The CDR3 spans 11 residues. The CDR3 here is CSVGVTGELLF. The CDR3 DNA sequence: TGCAGCGTTGGGGTCACCGGGGAGCTGCTTTTT.

About this clone itself: It may be a read error: a sequence one base away is much more abundant. The chain has TRBV18 and TRBJ2-7; TRBD2 matches at 10 bases. CDR1 and CDR2 from the germline V gene are KGHSH and LQKENI. Trimming removed 2 bases from V and 8 bases from J; junction bases left unmatched: 6. The CDR3 length is 14 residues. The CDR3 nucleotides are TGTGCCAGCTCACCAGGACTAGCGGAATACCAGCAGTACTTC. Protein: CASSPGLAEYQQYF.